This T cell receptor beta chain came from a study of T cells in Graves' hyperthyroidism and ophthalmopathy. CDR3 length: 13 residues. V gave up 4 bases and J gave up 4 bases, with 10 bases separating them. Germline CDR1 reads GTSNPN; CDR2 reads SVGIG (reference sequence). There were TCR beta CDR3 regions amplified from RNA transcripts. Primed by the HTBI set, a first-round RT-PCR was run on the TCR CDR3. TCRdb reprocessed the multiplex PCR reads with MiXCR, giving one entry per CDR3 protein. The data contain 300,000 to 400,000 distinct CDR3 sequences, 18% of them singletons. Material: blood. The receptor's source is a woman aged 45-60 years with Graves' hyperthyroidism. V usage is TRBV30 and J usage is TRBJ2-2; possible D gene TRBD1, 6 bases. The DNA of the CDR3 is TGTGCCTGGATGAGAGGGGGCACCGGGGAGCTGTTTTTT. It specifies CAWMRGGTGELFF.